These 4 T cell receptor beta chains originate from one sample sequenced in a study of blood T cell repertoires in COVID-19. Data came from immunoSEQ multiplex PCR; TCRdb stores just in-frame clones and leaves some out. The repertoire holds about 320,000 clones, with approximately 91% as singletons. Sequencing was performed on PBMCs or T cells enriched from blood (not recorded which). The origin of the receptors is a woman aged 30 to 39 who had been exposed to COVID-19.

The gene calls are TRBV4-3 and TRBJ2-1, with TRBD1 matching 7 bases. Germline V lookup: CDR1 LGHNA, CDR2 YSLEER. CDR3 size: 15 residues. The junction had 6 bases not matched to a gene; V was cut back by 1 base and J by 6 bases. CDR3 sequence: CASSQAGDSLNEQFF. CDR3 coding DNA: TGCGCCAGCAGCCAAGCCGGGGACAGCCTCAATGAGCAGTTCTTC.

This chain connects TRBV2 to TRBJ1-5, with 10 positions matching TRBD1. CDR1 SNHLY and CDR2 FYNNEI come from the germline V gene. The CDR3 has 14 residues. The V gene end was trimmed by 6 bases and the J gene end by 7 bases; junction bases not matched to a gene: 6. CDR3 region: CASSGTGAAQPQHF. In DNA, the CDR3 is TGTGCCAGCAGCGGGACAGGGGCGGCGCAGCCCCAGCATTTT.

The chain recombines TRBV5-4 with TRBJ2-1, with 8 bases lining up with TRBD2. V was clipped by 4 bases and J by 3 bases; unmatched bases: 15. Germline CDR1 is SGHNT and CDR2 is YYREEE (reference sequence). The CDR3 contains 18 residues. DNA for the CDR3: TGTGCCAGCAGCAAAGACCTAAGCGGGGGACTTCTCTACAATGAGCAGTTCTTC. The encoded protein is CASSKDLSGGLLYNEQFF.

The J gene is TRBJ1-6, the V gene TRBV6-5, with D uncertain. Germline V gene sequence: CDR1 MNHEY, CDR2 SVGAGI. The CDR3 contains 14 residues. Trimming cost V 3 bases and J 4 bases, with 7 bases left between them. Here the CDR3 DNA reads TGTGCCAGCAGTTATACTGTATATAATTCACCCCTCCACTTT. This encodes CASSYTVYNSPLHF.